This T cell receptor beta chain derives from a study of T cells in Graves' hyperthyroidism and ophthalmopathy. RNA transcripts served as the template for amplifying TCR beta CDR3 regions. HTBI primers were employed in a first-round RT-PCR of the TCR CDR3. TCRdb redid the calling of the multiplex PCR reads with MiXCR, one entry per CDR3 protein. This table has approximately 330,000 distinct CDR3 sequences, roughly 15% appearing once. This clonotype was counted many times. What it binds is unknown. CDR1 is MGHRA, CDR2 YSYEKL, per germline. Trimming left V 4 bases short and J 3 bases short, with 12 bases between. The CDR3 is made up of 14 amino acids. The study, taken as a whole, reports: Most thyroid-expanded clonotypes above 0.001 were also found in blood.

The specimen sequenced was blood. The chain joins TRBV4-1 to TRBJ1-2, with D maybe TRBD1 (6 bases). The sequence was collected from a woman in her thirties or forties with Graves' ophthalmopathy. The CDR3 nucleotides read TGCGCCAGCAGCCCGTCGGGGGCATACTATGGCTACACCTTC. It is translated as CASSPSGAYYGYTF.